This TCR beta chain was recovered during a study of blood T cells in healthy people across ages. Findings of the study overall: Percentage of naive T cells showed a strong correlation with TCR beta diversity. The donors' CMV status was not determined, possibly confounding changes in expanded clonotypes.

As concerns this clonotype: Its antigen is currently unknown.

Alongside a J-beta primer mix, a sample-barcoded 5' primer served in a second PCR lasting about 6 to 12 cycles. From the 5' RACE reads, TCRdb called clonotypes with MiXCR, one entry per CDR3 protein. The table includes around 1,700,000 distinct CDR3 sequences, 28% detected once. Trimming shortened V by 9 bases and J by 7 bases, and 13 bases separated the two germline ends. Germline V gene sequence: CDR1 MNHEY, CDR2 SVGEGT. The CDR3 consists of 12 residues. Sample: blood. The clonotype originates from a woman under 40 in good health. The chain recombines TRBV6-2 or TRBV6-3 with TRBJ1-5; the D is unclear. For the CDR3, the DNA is TGTGCCAGTTACCGCATCGGGCAGCCCCAGCATTTT. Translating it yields CASYRIGQPQHF.